These 32 T cell receptor beta chains were all obtained from the same sample, sequenced in a study of monozygotic twins with inflammatory bowel disease. TCRdb re-called the 5' RACE reads and catalogs CDR3 proteins one per entry, DNA excluded. The data include 200,000 to 250,000 distinct CDR3 sequences; the top ten clones carry around 1.5%. The material sequenced was blood. These receptors all stem from a human donor with ulcerative colitis or Crohn's disease, or a healthy co-twin of an affected twin (not recorded which).

J is TRBJ2-1 and V is TRBV28; TCRdb's assignment of TRBD2 cannot be checked, as there is no DNA. Germline V lookup: CDR1 MDHEN, CDR2 SYDVKM. This CDR3 spans 16 amino acids. CDR3 protein: CASSLGLAGGPDEQFF.

This rearrangement joins TRBV7-2 to TRBJ1-2. The CDR3 extends over 15 amino acids. CDR1 is SGHTA, CDR2 FQGNSA, per germline. CDR3 sequence: CASSLRDSRGYGYTF.

V and J are TRBV7-3 and TRBJ1-2; the TRBD1 assignment by TCRdb is unverifiable without DNA. The CDR3 covers 15 residues. Germline V gives CDR1 SGHTA, CDR2 FQGTGA. The CDR3 sequence: CASSTTPGTSGGYTF.

J is TRBJ2-2 and V is TRBV5-1; the TRBD1 assignment by TCRdb is unverifiable without DNA. Germline CDR1 and CDR2: SGHRS and YFSETQ. The length of the CDR3 is 16 residues. CDR3 in amino acids: CASSLSGNTNTGELFF.

The J gene is TRBJ2-2, the V gene TRBV5-1; TCRdb gives TRBD2 as the D gene, but with no DNA this cannot be confirmed. Per the germline V gene, CDR1 is SGHRS and CDR2 is YFSETQ. The CDR3 runs 13 residues. CDR3 residues: CASSLFGSGELFF.

The rearrangement uses TRBV7-9 and TRBJ2-2. This CDR3 has 13 residues. Germline CDR1 and CDR2: SEHNR and FQNEAQ (reference sequence). The CDR3 sequence: CASINRNTGELFF.

The chain carries TRBV20-1 and TRBJ1-1. This CDR3 comprises 13 residues. Looked up from germline, CDR1 is DFQATT and CDR2 is SNEGSKA (reference sequence). CDR3 protein: CSAQTTSGTEAFF.

This chain uses TRBV24-1 with TRBJ1-2; the D call of TRBD1 rests on TCRdb alone, since no DNA is present to check it. The CDR3 sequence is 15 residues long. Germline CDR1 is KGHDR and CDR2 is SFDVKD. CDR3 sequence: CATSDSTLPTGRYTF.

This sequence joins TRBV7-6 and TRBJ2-1; TCRdb's D call of TRBD1 is untestable without DNA. The CDR3 loop spans 15 amino acids. Germline-derived CDR1 and CDR2 are SGHVS and FNYEAQ. The CDR3 here is CASSLDGGRYNEQFF.

The genes are TRBV29-1 and TRBJ1-1; TCRdb reports TRBD1, a call that lacks DNA to check it against. From germline, CDR1 is SQVTM and CDR2 ANQGSEA. CDR3 length: 13 amino acids. The CDR3 spells CSEATGLNTEAFF. The complete variable domain, with remaining parts taken from reference TRBV29-1 and TRBJ1-1, reads SAVISQKPSRDICQRGTSLTIQCQVDSQVTMMFWYRQQPGQSLTLIATANQGSEATYESGFVIDKFPISRPNLTFSTLTVSNMSPEDSSIYLCSEATGLNTEAFFGQGTRLTVV.

This chain links TRBV5-4 with TRBJ1-1; TCRdb indicates TRBD1, and absent DNA this call remains unverified. This CDR3 is 12 amino acids long. CDR1 and CDR2 (germline): SGHNT, YYREEE (reference sequence). The chain's CDR3 is CASSLTGGANQF.

The chain carries TRBV20-1 and TRBJ2-5; TCRdb's D call, TRBD2, is unchecked because there is no DNA. The CDR3 sequence is 15 residues long. The germline V gene encodes CDR1 DFQATT and CDR2 SNEGSKA (reference sequence). CDR3 in amino acids: CSASLGTSGGETQNF.

The chain uses TRBV11-2 and TRBJ2-3; as DNA is missing, the TRBD2 call by TCRdb cannot be tested. Germline CDR1 SGHAT, CDR2 FQNNGV. The CDR3 is made up of 15 amino acids. The CDR3 here is CASSPLAGVTDTQYF.

This chain links TRBV5-1 with TRBJ2-3. The CDR3 is 14 residues long. The germline gives CDR1 SGHRS, CDR2 YFSETQ. The CDR3 here is CASSLGQRADTQYF.

This chain joins TRBV9 and TRBJ1-1. The germline V gene encodes CDR1 SGDLS and CDR2 YYNGEE. This CDR3 contains 14 residues. The CDR3 sequence: CASSVVAANTEAFF.

The chain links TRBV5-1 to TRBJ2-1; TCRdb calls TRBD1, which cannot be checked without DNA. This CDR3 has 17 amino acids. Germline V lookup: CDR1 SGHRS, CDR2 YFSETQ. This CDR3 reads CASSWTGTARSYNEQFF.

The chain uses TRBV7-9 and TRBJ1-1. CDR1 SEHNR and CDR2 FQNEAQ come from the germline V gene (reference sequence). This CDR3 has 14 residues. The CDR3 reads CASSLGEWSTEAFF.

The chain recombines TRBV15 with TRBJ1-4. The CDR3 consists of 15 residues. Germline CDR1 and CDR2: LNHNV and YYDKDF (reference sequence). The CDR3 loop is CATSFAPATNEKLFF.

This rearrangement joins TRBV20-1 to TRBJ2-1; TCRdb designates TRBD2, a call that cannot be tested without DNA. Germline V CDR1 and CDR2: DFQATT, SNEGSKA (reference sequence). The CDR3 sequence is 15 residues long. The CDR3 is CSARRVGLSYNEQFF.

The chain is built from TRBV20-1 and TRBJ1-2. The CDR3 has 12 residues. Germline loops: CDR1 DFQATT, CDR2 SNEGSKA (reference sequence). The CDR3 sequence: CSESRGDYGYTF.

The J gene is TRBJ1-1, the V gene TRBV29-1; the TRBD1 assignment by TCRdb is unverifiable without DNA. The CDR3 contains 14 residues. Germline-derived CDR1 and CDR2 are SQVTM and ANQGSEA. The CDR3 loop reads CSARIWDDNTEAFF.

The rearrangement uses TRBV6-1 and TRBJ1-1; TCRdb picks TRBD1, but there is no DNA to check that call. The length of the CDR3 is 14 residues. Germline lookup yields CDR1 MNHNS and CDR2 SASEGT. This chain's CDR3 is CASGTGVGNTEAFF.

This chain connects TRBV6-6 to TRBJ2-7. CDR1 is MNHNY, CDR2 SVGAGI, per germline (reference sequence). The CDR3 has 12 residues. This chain's CDR3 is CASSYSNYEQYF.

The rearrangement uses TRBV7-7 and TRBJ2-5; lacking DNA, the TRBD1 call made by TCRdb goes unchecked. The germline V gene has CDR1 SSHAT and CDR2 FNYEAQ (reference sequence). The CDR3 covers 15 residues. The CDR3 protein is CASSSLPGGQETQYF. Variable domain in full (rest from reference TRBV7-7 and TRBJ2-5): GAGVSQSPRYKVTKRGQDVTLRCDPISSHATLYWYQQALGQGPEFLTYFNYEAQPDKSGLPSDRFSAERPEGSISTLTIQRTEQRDSAMYRCASSSLPGGQETQYFGPGTRLLVL.

The J gene is TRBJ1-5, the V gene TRBV18; the TCRdb call, TRBD1, lacks DNA for checking. In germline, CDR1 is KGHSH, CDR2 LQKENI. There are 13 residues in the CDR3. CDR3: CASSPGDGMPQHF. Combining the CDR3 with reference TRBV18 and TRBJ1-5 gives the whole variable domain NAGVMQNPRHLVRRRGQEARLRCSPMKGHSHVYWYRQLPEEGLKFMVYLQKENIIDESGMPKERFSAEFPKEGPSILRIQQVVRGDSAAYFCASSPGDGMPQHFGDGTRLSIL.

The rearrangement joins TRBV12-3 or TRBV12-4 to TRBJ1-2. This CDR3 region has 14 residues. The CDR3 region is CASSFPRAVYGYTF.

The chain has TRBV7-8 and TRBJ2-3; TCRdb indicates TRBD2, and absent DNA this call remains unverified. Germline CDR1 SGHVS, CDR2 FQNEAQ. The length of the CDR3 is 18 residues. CDR3 amino acids: CASSPRMGPPLRSDTQYF.

V and J are TRBV7-2 and TRBJ1-2; TCRdb picks TRBD1, but there is no DNA to check that call. The length of the CDR3 is 14 residues. Germline V gene data show CDR1 as SGHTA and CDR2 as FQGNSA. The CDR3 reads CASSRQGLSYGYTF.

The rearrangement joins TRBV19 to TRBJ1-3. The CDR3 extends over 14 amino acids. Germline lookup yields CDR1 LNHDA and CDR2 SQIVND (reference sequence). The CDR3 protein is CASSKDRTGNTIYF.

This chain joins TRBV5-1 and TRBJ2-1; TCRdb's D call, TRBD1, is unchecked because there is no DNA. Germline V CDR1 and CDR2: SGHRS, YFSETQ. This CDR3 contains 14 residues. The CDR3 is CASSVWTGDNEQFF.

The chain has TRBV6-5 and TRBJ2-1; TCRdb picks TRBD1, but there is no DNA to check that call. Germline V gene lookup returns CDR1 MNHEY and CDR2 SVGAGI. This CDR3 is built from 16 residues. CDR3 sequence reads: CASSYGAGDYLYEQFF.

This sequence joins TRBV20-1 and TRBJ1-5. The germline CDR1 and CDR2 sequences are DFQATT and SNEGSKA (reference sequence). The CDR3 consists of 14 residues. The CDR3 spells CSATTLRAGDPQHF.